This is a list of T cell receptor beta chains from one sample in a study of T cells after yellow fever vaccination. TCRdb passed the 5' RACE reads through MiXCR, listing each CDR3 protein once. Among 450,000 to 550,000 distinct CDR3 sequences listed, less than 25% were seen once. Source: PBMCs, taken about 21 days after the first yellow fever vaccination. The receptors were gathered from a man aged 18-30 years who received the YFV17D yellow fever vaccine. The CDR3 runs from the conserved cysteine through the conserved F or W. D genes are given only for firm matches. Clone sizes are given selectively: once, few, many, or a class where the clone is expanded.

D gene | clone size | J gene | V gene | CDR3 DNA | CDR3 protein
TRBD1 | - | TRBJ1-3 | TRBV4-3 | TGCGCCAGCAGCCAAGCACAGGGGAGGGGAAACACCATATATTTT | CASSQAQGRGNTIYF
- | few | TRBJ2-2 | TRBV6-1 | TGTGCCAGCACCCCCCGACGGGGCCTGAACACCGGGGAGCTGTTTTTT | CASTPRRGLNTGELFF
TRBD1 | - | TRBJ2-5 | TRBV4-3 | TGCGCCAGCAGCCATGCTGCGTATTTGGTGACAGGGGGCCCTCAAGAGACCCAGTACTTC | CASSHAAYLVTGGPQETQYF
TRBD1 | - | TRBJ2-5 | TRBV29-1 | TGCAGCGTTGTGGACAGGGGGACTCAAGAGACCCAGTACTTC | CSVVDRGTQETQYF
- | - | TRBJ2-5 | TRBV29-1 | TGCAGCGTTGAAGGCGGGTCTTTCCCGGACCATCAAGAGACCCAGTACTTC | CSVEGGSFPDHQETQYF
- | - | TRBJ1-6 | TRBV20-1 | TGCAGTGCTGTCCAGAGGGCGCGGGACATCTATAATTCACCCCTCCACTTT | CSAVQRARDIYNSPLHF
- | - | TRBJ2-3 | TRBV20-1 | TGCAGTGCCGGGGGTGCCCTAGGGGGCACAGATACGCAGTATTTT | CSAGGALGGTDTQYF
TRBD1 | few | TRBJ1-1 | TRBV28 | TGTGCCAGCAGTTTGGGGGACAGGGAGGGGTCTGAAGCTTTCTTT | CASSLGDREGSEAFF
- | few | TRBJ2-7 | TRBV7-7 | TGTGCCAGCAGCCCCGGTAAGGGGTCCTACGAGCAGTACTTC | CASSPGKGSYEQYF
- | - | TRBJ1-2 | TRBV3-1 | TGTGCCAGCAGCATGAACTTGAGACACAGTAACTATGGCTACACCTTC | CASSMNLRHSNYGYTF
TRBD1 | - | TRBJ2-2 | TRBV5-1 | TGCGCCAGCAGCTTGGATGGACAGGCGAACACCGGGGAGCTGTTTTTT | CASSLDGQANTGELFF
- | few | TRBJ1-2 | TRBV12-3/TRBV12-4 | TGTGCCAGCACCTTCGGAGGGGTTGGCTACACCTTC | CASTFGGVGYTF
- | few | TRBJ1-6 | TRBV4-1 | TGCGCCAGCAGCCAGCTAGGACCCCTCCACTTT | CASSQLGPLHF
- | few | TRBJ2-7 | TRBV5-1 | TGCGCCAGCAGCCCCGACAGTGGCAGTTCCTACGAGCAGTACTTC | CASSPDSGSSYEQYF
TRBD2 | many | TRBJ2-1 | TRBV7-7 | TGTGCCAGCAGCCCACTTGGCGGGGGAACCTACAATGAGCAGTTCTTC | CASSPLGGGTYNEQFF